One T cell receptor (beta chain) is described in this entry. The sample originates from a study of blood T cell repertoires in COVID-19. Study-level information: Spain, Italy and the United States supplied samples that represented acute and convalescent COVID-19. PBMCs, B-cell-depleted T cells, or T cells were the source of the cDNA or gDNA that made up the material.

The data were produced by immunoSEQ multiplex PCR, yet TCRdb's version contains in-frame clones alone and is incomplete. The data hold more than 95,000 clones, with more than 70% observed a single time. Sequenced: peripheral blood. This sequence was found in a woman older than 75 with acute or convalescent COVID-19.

Here the CDR3 DNA reads TGTGCCAGCAGCGTAGACCGGACAGGGGCGGGTGAAGCTTTCTTT. As protein: CASSVDRTGAGEAFF. The chain is built from TRBV9 and TRBJ1-1, with TRBD1 matching 9 bases. V dropped 0 bases and J dropped 7; count of bases not matched to a gene: 7. The CDR3 sequence is 15 residues long. Germline values: CDR1 SGDLS, CDR2 YYNGEE.